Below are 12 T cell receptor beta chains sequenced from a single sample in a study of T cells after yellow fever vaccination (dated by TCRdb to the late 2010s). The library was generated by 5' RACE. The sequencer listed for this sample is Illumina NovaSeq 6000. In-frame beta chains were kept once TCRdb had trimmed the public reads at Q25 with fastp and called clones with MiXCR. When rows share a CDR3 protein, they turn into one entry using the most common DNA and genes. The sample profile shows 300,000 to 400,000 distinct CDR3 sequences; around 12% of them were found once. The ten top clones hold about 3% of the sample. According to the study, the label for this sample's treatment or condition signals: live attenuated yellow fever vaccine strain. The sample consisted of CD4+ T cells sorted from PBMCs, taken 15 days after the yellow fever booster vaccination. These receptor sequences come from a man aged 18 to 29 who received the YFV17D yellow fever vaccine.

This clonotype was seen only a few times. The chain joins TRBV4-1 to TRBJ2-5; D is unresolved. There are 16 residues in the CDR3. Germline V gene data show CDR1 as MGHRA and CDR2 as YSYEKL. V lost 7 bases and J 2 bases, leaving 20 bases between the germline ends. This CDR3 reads CASTPLGTNGQETQYF. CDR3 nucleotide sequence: TGCGCCAGCACGCCCCTTGGAACGAACGGGCAAGAGACCCAGTACTTC.

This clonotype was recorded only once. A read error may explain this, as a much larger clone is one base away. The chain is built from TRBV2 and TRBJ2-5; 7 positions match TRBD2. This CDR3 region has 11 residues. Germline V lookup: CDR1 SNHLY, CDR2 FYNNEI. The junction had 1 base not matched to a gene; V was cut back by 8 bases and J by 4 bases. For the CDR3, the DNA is TGTGCCAGCGGGGGGGGAGAGACCCAGTACTTC. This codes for CASGGGETQYF.

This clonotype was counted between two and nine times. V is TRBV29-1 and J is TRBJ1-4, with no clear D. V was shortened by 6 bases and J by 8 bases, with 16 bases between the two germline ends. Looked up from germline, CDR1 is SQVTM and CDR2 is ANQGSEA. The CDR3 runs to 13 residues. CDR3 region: CSVLRPGREKLFF. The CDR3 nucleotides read TGCAGCGTGCTGCGACCGGGCCGAGAAAAACTGTTTTTT.

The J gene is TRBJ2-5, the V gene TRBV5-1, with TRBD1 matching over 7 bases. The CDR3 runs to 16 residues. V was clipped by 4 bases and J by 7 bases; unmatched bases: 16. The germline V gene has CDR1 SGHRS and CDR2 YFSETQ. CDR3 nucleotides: TGCGCCAGCAGCCGCCGAGGGACAGAACAAGAGGGGACCCAGTACTTC. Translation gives CASSRRGTEQEGTQYF.

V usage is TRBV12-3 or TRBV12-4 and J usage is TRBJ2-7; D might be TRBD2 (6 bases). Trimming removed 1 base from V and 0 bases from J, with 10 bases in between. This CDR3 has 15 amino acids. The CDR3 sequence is CASSLEGGISYEQYF. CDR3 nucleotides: TGTGCCAGCAGTTTAGAGGGCGGGATCTCCTACGAGCAGTACTTC.

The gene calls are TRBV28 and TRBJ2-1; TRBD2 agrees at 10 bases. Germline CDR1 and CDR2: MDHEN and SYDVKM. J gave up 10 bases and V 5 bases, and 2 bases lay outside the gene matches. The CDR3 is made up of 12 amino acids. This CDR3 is CASSTLAGEQFF. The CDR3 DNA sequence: TGTGCCAGCAGTACACTAGCGGGGGAGCAGTTCTTC.

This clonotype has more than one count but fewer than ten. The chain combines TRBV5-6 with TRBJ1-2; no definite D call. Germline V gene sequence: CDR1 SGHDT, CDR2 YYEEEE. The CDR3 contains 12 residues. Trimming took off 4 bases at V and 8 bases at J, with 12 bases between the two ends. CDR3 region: CASSTDTSGYTF. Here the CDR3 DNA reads TGTGCCAGCAGCACTGACACGTCCGGCTACACCTTC.

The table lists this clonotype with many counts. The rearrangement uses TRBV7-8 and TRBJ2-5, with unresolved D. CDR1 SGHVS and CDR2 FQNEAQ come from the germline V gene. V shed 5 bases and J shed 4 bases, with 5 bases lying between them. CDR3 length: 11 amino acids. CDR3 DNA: TGTGCCAGCAGCCAACGAGAGACCCAGTACTTC. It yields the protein CASSQRETQYF.

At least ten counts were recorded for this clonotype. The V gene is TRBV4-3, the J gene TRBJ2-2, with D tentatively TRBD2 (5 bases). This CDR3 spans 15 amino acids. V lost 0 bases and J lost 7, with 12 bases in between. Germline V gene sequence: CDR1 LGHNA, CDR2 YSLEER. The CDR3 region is CASSQDRGYGGELFF. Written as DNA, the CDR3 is TGCGCCAGCAGCCAAGATCGAGGGTATGGCGGGGAGCTGTTTTTT.

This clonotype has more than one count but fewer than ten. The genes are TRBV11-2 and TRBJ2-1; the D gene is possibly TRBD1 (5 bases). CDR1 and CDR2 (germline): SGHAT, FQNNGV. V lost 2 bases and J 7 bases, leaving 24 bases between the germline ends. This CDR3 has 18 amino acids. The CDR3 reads CASSLSLLTGVMVNEQFF. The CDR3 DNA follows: TGTGCCAGCAGCTTATCCTTACTCACAGGCGTGATGGTTAATGAGCAGTTCTTC.

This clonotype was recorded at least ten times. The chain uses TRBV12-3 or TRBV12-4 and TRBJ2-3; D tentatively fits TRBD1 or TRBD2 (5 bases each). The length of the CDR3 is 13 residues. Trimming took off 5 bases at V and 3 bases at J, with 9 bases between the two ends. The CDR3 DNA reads TGTGCCAGCAGTCTGGGGACGACAGATACGCAGTATTTT. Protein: CASSLGTTDTQYF.

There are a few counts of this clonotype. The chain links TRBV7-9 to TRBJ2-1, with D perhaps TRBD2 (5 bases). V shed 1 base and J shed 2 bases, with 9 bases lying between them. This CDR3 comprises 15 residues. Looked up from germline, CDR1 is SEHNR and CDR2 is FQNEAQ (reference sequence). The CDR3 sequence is CASSLGGPAYNEQFF. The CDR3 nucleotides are TGTGCCAGCAGCTTAGGAGGGCCAGCCTACAATGAGCAGTTCTTC.